A single sample gave rise to the 23 T cell receptor beta chains below, sequenced in a study of T-cell reconstitution after alpha-beta-depleted transplantation in children. Researchers prepared the TCRbeta library using unique molecular identifiers, the study reports. TCRdb passed the PCR reads through MiXCR, listing each CDR3 protein once. The repertoire holds 450,000 to 600,000 distinct CDR3 sequences, with 13% as singletons. This specimen consisted of PBMCs, mostly from graft donor cells, obtained 360 days after TCRalphabeta/CD19-depleted stem cell transplant. All receptors come from a male patient younger than 18 who had a stem cell transplant for acute myeloid leukemia, so the T cells may come from the graft donor.

The rearrangement joins TRBV27 to TRBJ2-7; 10 bases are shared with TRBD1. Trimming removed 10 bases from V and 4 bases from J; junction bases left unmatched: 7. CDR3 length: 13 residues. The germline gives CDR1 MNHEY, CDR2 SMNVEV (reference sequence). In nucleotides, the CDR3 is TGTGCCATCGGGACAGGGGTGCTATACGAGCAGTACTTC. This encodes CAIGTGVLYEQYF.

This chain connects TRBV15 to TRBJ2-7; D possibly corresponds to TRBD1 (5 bases). V lost 0 bases and J 3 bases, leaving 12 bases between the germline ends. CDR3 length: 15 amino acids. The germline gives CDR1 LNHNV, CDR2 YYDKDF (reference sequence). This CDR3 reads CATSRDPGRDYEQYF. CDR3 DNA: TGTGCCACCAGCAGAGATCCTGGCAGGGACTACGAGCAGTACTTC.

A few counts support this clonotype. The chain couples TRBV6-2 or TRBV6-3 to TRBJ2-7, with TRBD2 matching over 13 bases. CDR1 is MNHEY, CDR2 SVGEGT, per germline. Losses at the gene ends were 2 bases for V and 5 bases for J; bases not matched to a gene: 6. The CDR3 runs to 16 residues. The CDR3 region is CASSYLTSGRIHEQYF. The CDR3 nucleotides are TGTGCCAGCAGTTACCTGACTAGCGGGAGGATCCACGAGCAGTACTTC.

This clonotype was observed a few times. In DNA, the CDR3 is TGTGCCAGCAGTTACCCGGGACTAGCGGGAACCGGGGAGCTGTTTTTT. Amino acids: CASSYPGLAGTGELFF. The rearrangement uses TRBV6-2 or TRBV6-3 and TRBJ2-2, with 13 bases aligning to TRBD2. Unmatched junction bases numbered 2, after V lost 2 bases and J lost 5 bases. The CDR3 loop spans 16 amino acids. CDR1 MNHEY and CDR2 SVGEGT come from the germline V gene.

This clonotype was seen ten or more times. The J gene is TRBJ2-1, the V gene TRBV20-1; D is unresolved. Per germline, CDR1 DFQATT and CDR2 SNEGSKA (reference sequence). Deletions cut 3 bases from V and 8 bases from J, with 2 bases between. CDR3 size: 9 residues. CDR3 amino acids: CSASDEQFF. DNA for the CDR3: TGCAGTGCTAGCGATGAGCAGTTCTTC.

The table lists this clonotype with a few counts. The chain links TRBV6-5 to TRBJ2-1; D is undetermined. The V gene's germline CDR1 is MNHEY and CDR2 SVGAGI. This CDR3 has 16 residues. V lost 2 bases and J 0 bases, leaving 11 bases between the germline ends. This CDR3 reads CASSYRWSSSYNEQFF. The CDR3 nucleotides read TGTGCCAGCAGTTACCGCTGGTCAAGCTCCTACAATGAGCAGTTCTTC.

This clonotype was seen repeatedly, ten times or more. The rearrangement links TRBV20-1 to TRBJ2-7; TRBD2 is a possible D gene (6 bases). The V gene's germline CDR1 is DFQATT and CDR2 SNEGSKA (reference sequence). The CDR3 loop spans 15 amino acids. Between the trimmed V and J ends, which lost 3 bases and 0 bases, there was a span of 15 bases. The CDR3 DNA reads as TGCAGTGCTAGTGCTCAGCCCGGGAGCTCCTACGAGCAGTACTTC. This codes for CSASAQPGSSYEQYF.

This clonotype was seen more than once but under ten times. This rearrangement joins TRBV30 to TRBJ2-5; 13 nucleotides align to TRBD2. Per the germline V gene, CDR1 is GTSNPN and CDR2 is SVGIG (reference sequence). Trimming took 3 bases from V and 2 from J; bases not matched to a gene: 15. This CDR3 region has 19 residues. As DNA, the CDR3 is TGTGCCTGGAGCGTCGGGACTAGCGGGATGGGCCCGCTTCAAGAGACCCAGTACTTC. Protein sequence: CAWSVGTSGMGPLQETQYF.

This clonotype turned up a few times. This rearrangement joins TRBV7-2 to TRBJ1-5; D is perhaps TRBD1 (5 bases). There are 15 residues in the CDR3. V lost 2 bases, J lost 3 bases, and 11 bases lay in between. Germline-derived CDR1 and CDR2 are SGHTA and FQGNSA. The CDR3 protein is CASSLKAGDNQPQHF. In nucleotides, the CDR3 is TGTGCCAGCAGCTTAAAGGCGGGGGACAATCAGCCCCAGCATTTT.

CDR3 nucleotides: TGCAGTGCTCCTCGGGACAGAAAATACAATGAGCAGTTCTTC. The encoded protein is CSAPRDRKYNEQFF. The chain recombines TRBV20-1 with TRBJ2-1; 7 bases are a match to TRBD1. Germline V lookup: CDR1 DFQATT, CDR2 SNEGSKA (reference sequence). The CDR3 consists of 14 residues. With 5 bases clipped from V and 4 bases from J, the junction kept 8 bases outside the gene matches.

The V call is TRBV11-2, the J call TRBJ2-3, with D perhaps TRBD2 (6 bases). Trimming took off 5 bases at V and 1 base at J, with 13 bases between the two ends. Germline V gives CDR1 SGHAT, CDR2 FQNNGV. CDR3 length: 15 amino acids. The CDR3 is CASSRSGGRTDTQYF. The CDR3 nucleotides are TGTGCCAGCAGCCGCTCCGGGGGACGCACAGATACGCAGTATTTT.

This clonotype came up many times. The rearrangement uses TRBV20-1 and TRBJ2-1, with D possibly being TRBD2 (5 bases). This CDR3 region has 12 residues. Germline-derived CDR1 and CDR2 are DFQATT and SNEGSKA (reference sequence). Between the trimmed V and J ends, which lost 8 bases and 4 bases, there was a span of 12 bases. CDR3 region: CSSLGTYNEQFF. The CDR3 region has the DNA TGCAGTTCACTAGGTACATACAATGAGCAGTTCTTC.

This clonotype was recorded a few times. V is TRBV28 and J is TRBJ1-5; 11 bases match TRBD1. With V trimmed by 6 bases and J by 5 bases, 3 bases remained unmatched. The germline CDR1 and CDR2 sequences are MDHEN and SYDVKM. This CDR3 has 14 residues. For the CDR3, the DNA is TGTGCCAGCAGACGGACAGGGGGCTATCAGCCCCAGCATTTT. Translating gives CASRRTGGYQPQHF.

This chain joins TRBV7-2 and TRBJ2-7; D possibly corresponds to TRBD1 (6 bases). V lost 1 base and J lost 1, with 14 bases in between. This CDR3 region has 16 residues. Germline CDR1 SGHTA, CDR2 FQGNSA. The CDR3 coding sequence is TGTGCCAGCAGCTTAGAATCAGGGGCAATTTCCTACGAGCAGTACTTC. It encodes CASSLESGAISYEQYF.

The chain uses TRBV4-2 and TRBJ2-7; a weak D match, TRBD2 (5 bases). The CDR3 covers 13 residues. The ends were cut back, 0 bases at V and 10 bases at J, with 13 bases in the middle. Germline values: CDR1 LGHNA, CDR2 YNFKEQ. The CDR3: CASSQDEDSIQYF. In nucleotides, the CDR3 is TGTGCCAGCAGCCAAGATGAGGACTCAATTCAGTACTTC.

This clonotype showed up just a few times. The rearrangement links TRBV2 to TRBJ2-5; 8 bases fit TRBD2. The CDR3 loop spans 16 amino acids. Trimming removed 1 base from V and 5 bases from J; junction bases left unmatched: 9. Germline CDR1 reads SNHLY; CDR2 reads FYNNEI. CDR3 amino acids: CASSEVGSGILETQYF. Written as DNA, the CDR3 is TGTGCCAGCAGTGAAGTCGGTAGCGGGATTCTGGAGACCCAGTACTTC.

This rearrangement joins TRBV12-3 or TRBV12-4 to TRBJ2-5; D is unclear. V dropped 3 bases and J dropped 3 bases, with 8 bases sitting between them. CDR3 size: 13 residues. The CDR3 DNA follows: TGTGCCAGCAGTTTCTTTCCGAAAGAGACCCAGTACTTC. Protein: CASSFFPKETQYF.

The V and J genes are TRBV28 and TRBJ2-1; tentatively, D is TRBD1 (6 bases). Trimming removed 3 bases at V and 2 bases at J, with 11 bases between. Germline CDR1 reads MDHEN; CDR2 reads SYDVKM. CDR3 length: 15 amino acids. This CDR3 reads CASSFRTATYNEQFF. The CDR3 region has the DNA TGTGCCAGCAGTTTCAGGACAGCTACCTACAATGAGCAGTTCTTC. Full variable domain (missing parts from reference TRBV28 and TRBJ2-1): DVKVTQSSRYLVKRTGEKVFLECVQDMDHENMFWYRQDPGLGLRLIYFSYDVKMKEKGDIPEGYSVSREKKERFSLILESASTNQTSMYLCASSFRTATYNEQFFGPGTRLTVL.

This clonotype has a count of ten or more. V and J are TRBV7-3 and TRBJ2-7; 9 bases match TRBD1. Trimming took 5 bases from V and 6 from J; bases not matched to a gene: 5. Looked up from germline, CDR1 is SGHTA and CDR2 is FQGTGA. This CDR3 region has 13 residues. CDR3 amino acids: CASSIGQGTEQYF. CDR3 sequence (DNA): TGTGCCAGCAGCATTGGACAGGGGACCGAGCAGTACTTC. Based on the CDR3 plus reference TRBV7-3 and TRBJ2-7, the full variable domain is GAGVSQTPSNKVTEKGKYVELRCDPISGHTALYWYRQSLGQGPEFLIYFQGTGAADDSGLPNDRFFAVRPEGSVSTLKIQRTERGDSAVYLCASSIGQGTEQYFGPGTRLTVT.

This chain connects TRBV12-3 or TRBV12-4 to TRBJ2-7, with 8 bases fitting TRBD2. Unmatched junction bases numbered 17, after V lost 8 bases and J lost 8 bases. The CDR3 spans 15 residues. The CDR3 nucleotides are TGTGCCAGCCGTGGTAATGTACGGGAGGGCCTAAAGCAGTACTTC. Encoded protein: CASRGNVREGLKQYF.

The sample holds a few counts of this clonotype. V and J are TRBV7-6 and TRBJ1-5; the D is unclear. The CDR3 is 14 residues long. Germline values: CDR1 SGHVS, CDR2 FNYEAQ. V lost 1 base and J lost 2, with 6 bases in between. The CDR3 DNA reads TGTGCCAGCAGCTTAGAGATGGGCAATCAGCCCCAGCATTTT. Its translation: CASSLEMGNQPQHF.

V is TRBV5-6 and J is TRBJ1-2; perhaps TRBD1 as D (5 bases). The length of the CDR3 is 17 residues. Trimming left V 0 bases short and J 0 bases short, with 15 bases between. Germline V gives CDR1 SGHDT, CDR2 YYEEEE. The CDR3 sequence is CASSLGKGTVANYGYTF. The CDR3 nucleotides are TGTGCCAGCAGCTTGGGCAAGGGGACGGTAGCTAACTATGGCTACACCTTC. The whole variable domain, remainder taken from reference TRBV5-6 and TRBJ1-2, is DAGVTQSPTHLIKTRGQQVTLRCSPKSGHDTVSWYQQALGQGPQFIFQYYEEEERQRGNFPDRFSGHQFPNYSSELNVNALLLGDSALYLCASSLGKGTVANYGYTFGSGTRLTVV.

The CDR3 is CASGRGLYTQYF. CDR3 sequence (DNA): TGTGCCAGCGGAAGGGGTCTTTATACGCAGTATTTT. The chain combines TRBV12-3 or TRBV12-4 with TRBJ2-3, with D tentatively TRBD1 (5 bases). The CDR3 loop spans 12 amino acids. The V gene lost 8 bases and the J gene lost 7 bases, with 13 bases spanning the gap.